The 20 T cell receptor beta chains presented below share a single source sample, sequenced in a study of tumor-infiltrating lymphocytes in primary liver carcinoma. It was unsorted whole blood that yielded blood RNA, and germline DNA was also extracted. TCR beta cDNA was reverse-transcribed from about 500 ng of total RNA. The reaction used a constant-region primer and ProtoScript II reverse transcriptase. For TCR beta, libraries were produced by three nested multiplex PCR rounds using slightly modified ARM-PCR. Use of TRBV1-TRBV30 forward primers with a C-beta reverse primer characterized the first two PCR rounds, which lasted around 11 cycles each. One entry per CDR3 protein results from TCRdb running MiXCR on the multiplex PCR reads. The sample holds some 190,000 distinct CDR3 sequences, less than 65% seen once. Sequencing used peripheral blood. The receptors were sampled from a man aged 40-49 years with primary liver carcinoma and hepatitis B virus infection.

As to this clonotype: A much larger clone lies a single base off, so this may be a read error. This rearrangement joins TRBV11-2 to TRBJ2-3; no clear D. The V end lost 4 bases, the J end lost 2 bases, and 10 bases lay between the germline ends. Germline values: CDR1 SGHAT, CDR2 FQNNGV. The CDR3 has 14 residues. As DNA, the CDR3 is TGTGCCAGCAGCTCCCAAGGAATCACAGATACGCAGTATTTT. Translation gives CASSSQGITDTQYF.

The CDR3 DNA reads TGTGCCAGCAGCTTAGAGAGCGGGAGGGGCCGTCCGGATACGCAGTATTTT. It translates to CASSLESGRGRPDTQYF. This chain joins TRBV11-2 and TRBJ2-3, with TRBD2 matching 10 bases. The length of the CDR3 is 17 residues. The germline V gene has CDR1 SGHAT and CDR2 FQNNGV. V gave up 0 bases and J gave up 6 bases; unmatched junction bases: 9.

The chain links TRBV10-3 to TRBJ2-7; D is possibly TRBD1 or TRBD2 (5 bases each). CDR1 is ENHRY and CDR2 is SYGVKD in the germline V gene. The V gene lost 6 bases and the J gene lost 0 bases, with 9 bases spanning the gap. CDR3 length equals 13 residues. CDR3 amino acids: CAIRGTDSYEQYF. The CDR3 DNA reads as TGTGCCATCAGGGGGACGGACTCCTACGAGCAGTACTTC.

V usage is TRBV2 and J usage is TRBJ1-1; D is ambiguous. CDR1 and CDR2 (germline): SNHLY, FYNNEI. CDR3 size: 13 residues. V was trimmed by 5 bases and J by 6 bases, leaving 13 bases between them. CDR3 region: CASSTTRNAEAFF. CDR3 coding DNA: TGTGCCAGCAGTACAACACGAAACGCTGAAGCTTTCTTT.

To note about this clonotype: The CDR3 end shows no conserved phenylalanine or tryptophan, and so a read error is likely. The chain employs TRBV7-8 and TRBJ2-1, with 10 bases aligning to TRBD2. The CDR3 runs 17 residues. Germline lookup yields CDR1 SGHVS and CDR2 FQNEAQ. CDR3 amino acids: CANSPAPTSGFYNEQFI. The CDR3 DNA reads as TGTGCCAACAGCCCCGCCCCGACTAGCGGGTTCTACAATGAGCAGTTCATC.

This chain uses TRBV6-5 with TRBJ1-5; D unresolved. Trimming took off 5 bases at V and 0 bases at J, with 11 bases between the two ends. The CDR3 loop spans 15 amino acids. The V gene's germline CDR1 is MNHEY and CDR2 SVGAGI. CDR3 protein: CASSQDLNSNQPQHF. DNA of the CDR3: TGTGCCAGCAGTCAAGACCTTAATAGCAATCAGCCCCAGCATTTT.

For this clonotype: Likely a read error: the CDR3 ends without its conserved phenylalanine or tryptophan. The V and J genes are TRBV6-2 or TRBV6-3 and TRBJ1-1; 7 nucleotides align to TRBD1. After removal of 7 bases from V and 0 bases from J, the junction contained 11 bases not matched to a gene. The CDR3 spans 16 residues. CDR1 is MNHEY and CDR2 is SVGEGT in the germline V gene. The CDR3 region has the DNA TGTGCCAGCACCCCATACGTTGGACAGGTGAACACTGAAGCTTTCATT. Encoded protein: CASTPYVGQVNTEAFI.

J is TRBJ2-4 and V is TRBV4-1; 14 positions agree with TRBD2. V gave up 3 bases and J gave up 0 bases; unmatched junction bases: 4. The CDR3 is 18 residues long. The V gene's germline CDR1 is MGHRA and CDR2 YSYEKL. CDR3 loop: CASSHGGLAGVAKNIQYF. CDR3 DNA sequence: TGCGCCAGCAGCCACGGGGGACTAGCGGGAGTAGCCAAAAACATTCAGTACTTC.

The gene calls are TRBV5-1 and TRBJ2-5; TRBD2 matches at 11 bases. V lost 6 bases, J lost 4 bases, and 5 bases stayed unmatched. Germline assignment: CDR1 SGHRS and CDR2 YFSETQ. The CDR3 runs to 14 residues. In DNA, the CDR3 is TGCGCCAGCATGAGGGGACTAGCGGCAGAGACCCAGTACTTC. This gives the protein CASMRGLAAETQYF. The full variable domain, with the rest looked up from reference TRBV5-1 and TRBJ2-5, is KAGVTQTPRYLIKTRGQQVTLSCSPISGHRSVSWYQQTPGQGLQFLFEYFSETQRNKGNFPGRFSGRQFSNSRSEMNVSTLELGDSALYLCASMRGLAAETQYFGPGTRLLVL.

This sequence joins TRBV4-1 and TRBJ2-7; D is perhaps TRBD2 (5 bases). Germline-derived CDR1 and CDR2 are MGHRA and YSYEKL. The CDR3 length is 16 residues. V lost 4 bases, J lost 2 bases, and 18 bases lay in between. In DNA form, the CDR3 reads TGCGCCAGCAGCCCCCTCCATCTTGGGGAGACCTACGAGCAGTACTTC. Amino acid sequence: CASSPLHLGETYEQYF.

Note on this clonotype: At one end the junction does not follow the germline gene, possibly because of a read error. The CDR3 reads CASSQSVEQGIGSAKNIQYF. CDR3 DNA sequence: TGCGCCAGCAGCCAAAGTGTGGAGCAGGGGATTGGTTCAGCCAAAAACATCCAGTACTTC. This sequence joins TRBV4-1 and TRBJ2-4; tentatively, D is TRBD1 (6 bases). Looked up from germline, CDR1 is MGHRA and CDR2 is YSYEKL. The CDR3 consists of 20 residues.

This clonotype was observed a few times. The chain joins TRBV5-4 to TRBJ2-3, with TRBD2 identical over 7 bases. With V trimmed by 4 bases and J by 1 base, 6 bases remained unmatched. CDR3 length equals 15 residues. Germline CDR1 SGHNT, CDR2 YYREEE (reference sequence). As DNA, the CDR3 is TGTGCCAGCAGCCCCGGAGCGGGGCGCACAGATACGCAGTATTTT. It codes for CASSPGAGRTDTQYF. The whole variable domain, remainder taken from reference TRBV5-4 and TRBJ2-3, is ETGVTQSPTHLIKTRGQQVTLRCSSQSGHNTVSWYQQALGQGPQFIFQYYREEENGRGNFPPRFSGLQFPNYSSELNVNALELDDSALYLCASSPGAGRTDTQYFGPGTRLTVL.

As concerns this clonotype: Given a much more abundant clone one base away, this may be a read error. This chain joins TRBV29-1 and TRBJ2-7; tentative D call: TRBD1 (6 bases). CDR1 and CDR2 from the germline V gene are SQVTM and ANQGSEA. CDR3 length: 14 residues. V was pared by 4 bases and J by 3 bases, with 16 bases between. The CDR3 is CSVGGQGSNYEQYF. DNA of the CDR3: TGCAGCGTTGGAGGGCAGGGGTCCAACTACGAGCAGTACTTC.

The J gene is TRBJ2-7, the V gene TRBV29-1; 7 bases are shared with TRBD1. Germline CDR1 is SQVTM and CDR2 is ANQGSEA. This CDR3 region has 12 residues. The CDR3 loop reads CSGGTGGYEQYF. The CDR3 DNA sequence: TGCTCAGGGGGAACGGGCGGCTACGAGCAGTACTTC.

The V call is TRBV7-9, the J call TRBJ2-2, with TRBD2 matching over 13 bases. V was pared by 5 bases and J by 5 bases, with 8 bases of the junction left unmatched. This CDR3 contains 17 residues. The germline CDR1 and CDR2 sequences are SEHNR and FQNEAQ (reference sequence). This CDR3 is CASSLGTSGMNTGELFF. The CDR3 DNA sequence: TGTGCCAGCAGCCTCGGGACTAGCGGGATGAATACCGGGGAGCTGTTTTTT.

The genes are TRBV29-1 and TRBJ1-2; D is unresolved. Trimming removed 5 bases from V and 5 bases from J, with 12 bases in between. The CDR3 sequence is 12 residues long. CDR1 is SQVTM, CDR2 ANQGSEA, per germline. The DNA for the CDR3 is TGCAGCGTTAAGCGGGCGTCGTATGGCTACACCTTC. Its protein product is CSVKRASYGYTF.

On this clonotype itself: The CDR3 end shows no conserved phenylalanine or tryptophan, and so a read error is likely. This rearrangement joins TRBV6-1 to TRBJ2-5; D gene ambiguous. Trimming stripped 7 bases from V and 1 base from J, with 13 bases between. Germline loops: CDR1 MNHNS, CDR2 SASEGT. CDR3 length: 14 amino acids. CDR3 sequence reads: CASIEPPIQETQYL. The CDR3 bases are TGTGCCAGCATTGAGCCCCCGATCCAAGAGACCCAGTACCTC.

This rearrangement joins TRBV11-2 to TRBJ2-5; D might be TRBD1 (6 bases). Trimming shortened V by 5 bases and J by 9 bases, and 19 bases separated the two germline ends. Germline V gives CDR1 SGHAT, CDR2 FQNNGV. CDR3 size: 14 residues. CDR3 in DNA: TGTGCCAGCAGCGTCACCCGGGACATGGTTTCCCAGTACTTC. This gives the protein CASSVTRDMVSQYF.

This clonotype was recorded at least ten times. The rearrangement joins TRBV11-2 to TRBJ2-5; D might be TRBD1 (5 bases). Trimming stripped 5 bases from V and 3 bases from J, with 13 bases between. This CDR3 contains 14 residues. The germline CDR1 and CDR2 sequences are SGHAT and FQNNGV. The CDR3 nucleotides read TGTGCCAGCAGCCAAAGGCAGGGTAAAGAGACCCAGTACTTC. Translation gives CASSQRQGKETQYF.

Note on this clonotype: This could be a read error, since a much larger clone is one nucleotide away. The missing conserved phenylalanine or tryptophan at the end of this CDR3 makes a read error likely. J is TRBJ2-3 and V is TRBV11-2; 8 bases map to TRBD2. CDR1 is SGHAT and CDR2 is FQNNGV in the germline V gene. The CDR3 extends over 15 amino acids. The CDR3 coding sequence is TGTGCCAGCAGCAGCGCGGGGGGTAGCATAGATACGCAGTATTCT. It encodes CASSSAGGSIDTQYS.